A single sample is the source of the 24 T cell receptor beta chains below, sequenced in a study of cytomegalovirus exposure and HLA in healthy donors. With 60 Vbeta and 13 Jbeta primers, the PCR was carried out. Only in-frame clones appear in the TCRdb table, and some are missing; sequencing was by immunoSEQ multiplex PCR. Of 110,000 or so clones listed, 77% are singletons. Specimen: PBMCs. These TCRs come from a woman aged 40 to 55 in good health and CMV-seropositive.

The chain is built from TRBV7-2 and TRBJ2-3, with 7 bases lining up with TRBD1. After removal of 0 bases from V and 0 bases from J, the junction contained 12 bases not matched to a gene. CDR3 length: 19 amino acids. The germline V gene has CDR1 SGHTA and CDR2 FQGNSA. CDR3 loop: CASSLARGTESLSTDTQYF. The CDR3 nucleotides read TGTGCCAGCAGCTTAGCGCGAGGGACAGAGTCCCTGAGCACAGATACGCAGTATTTT.

The chain combines TRBV5-4 with TRBJ2-1; 12 nucleotides align to TRBD2. The CDR3 loop spans 15 amino acids. Germline V gene lookup returns CDR1 SGHNT and CDR2 YYREEE (reference sequence). Unmatched junction bases numbered 4, after V lost 4 bases and J lost 5 bases. The CDR3 here is CASSRRLAGDNEQFF. CDR3 coding DNA: TGTGCCAGCAGCAGGCGACTAGCGGGGGACAATGAGCAGTTCTTC.

V and J are TRBV5-1 and TRBJ1-1; 8 positions agree with TRBD1. With 0 bases clipped from V and 7 bases from J, the junction kept 5 bases outside the gene matches. The CDR3 has 14 amino acids. From germline, CDR1 is SGHRS and CDR2 YFSETQ. CDR3 region: CASSLAGGQDEAFF. The CDR3 nucleotides are TGCGCCAGCAGCTTGGCCGGGGGACAGGATGAAGCTTTCTTT. Full variable domain (rest looked up from reference TRBV5-1 and TRBJ1-1): KAGVTQTPRYLIKTRGQQVTLSCSPISGHRSVSWYQQTPGQGLQFLFEYFSETQRNKGNFPGRFSGRQFSNSRSEMNVSTLELGDSALYLCASSLAGGQDEAFFGQGTRLTVV.

This chain joins TRBV11-2 and TRBJ1-2, with D possibly TRBD1 on 5 matching bases. Trimming cost V 2 bases and J 8 bases, with 18 bases left between them. Germline V CDR1 and CDR2: SGHAT, FQNNGV. The CDR3 extends over 15 amino acids. The CDR3 DNA follows: TGTGCCAGCAGCTTAACCAATCAGGGTCTACACGGCTACACCTTC. Amino acids: CASSLTNQGLHGYTF.

The chain is built from TRBV29-1 and TRBJ1-2; TRBD1 is a possible D gene (5 bases). Germline values: CDR1 SQVTM, CDR2 ANQGSEA. The germline V and J ends were trimmed by 2 bases and 4 bases, with 14 bases remaining between them. This CDR3 has 14 amino acids. For the CDR3, the DNA is TGCAGCGTTGAAAGTTCAGGGTTCGGCTATGGCTACACCTTC. Translated, it gives CSVESSGFGYGYTF.

The rearrangement uses TRBV7-2 and TRBJ2-7; 10 bases fit TRBD2. CDR1 is SGHTA and CDR2 is FQGNSA in the germline V gene. This CDR3 is built from 16 residues. J gave up 3 bases and V 0 bases, and 5 bases lay outside the gene matches. The DNA for the CDR3 is TGTGCCAGCAGCTTAGCCTCGGGACTAGCGATCTACGAGCAGTACTTC. Translating gives CASSLASGLAIYEQYF.

The rearrangement joins TRBV27 to TRBJ2-3, with a tentative D call TRBD2 (5 bases). Looked up from germline, CDR1 is MNHEY and CDR2 is SMNVEV (reference sequence). V lost 3 bases to trimming and J lost 1 base, with 5 bases between them. The CDR3 extends over 13 amino acids. The CDR3, as DNA: TGTGCCAGCAGTTTCGGGGGCACAGATACGCAGTATTTT. Translated: CASSFGGTDTQYF.

The gene calls are TRBV29-1 and TRBJ1-1, with no clear D. The V end was cut by 7 bases, the J end by 4 bases, with 19 bases between. CDR3 size: 14 residues. Germline V lookup: CDR1 SQVTM, CDR2 ANQGSEA. The CDR3 loop reads CSALGRKTTTEAFF. Written as DNA, the CDR3 is TGCAGCGCCCTGGGGAGGAAAACTACCACTGAAGCTTTCTTT.

In its sample, this clone was seen once. This chain links TRBV11-2 with TRBJ2-7; TRBD2 agrees at 7 bases. Germline V gives CDR1 SGHAT, CDR2 FQNNGV. Trimming at V came to 5 bases and at J to 3 bases, leaving 10 bases not matched to a gene. The CDR3 is 15 residues long. The DNA of the CDR3 is TGTGCCAGCAGCCAATCCGCGGGGGTGGACTACGAGCAGTACTTC. It specifies CASSQSAGVDYEQYF. Full variable domain (outside the CDR3, taken from reference TRBV11-2 and TRBJ2-7): EAGVAQSPRYKIIEKRQSVAFWCNPISGHATLYWYQQILGQGPKLLIQFQNNGVVDDSQLPKDRFSAERLKGVDSTLKIQPAKLEDSAVYLCASSQSAGVDYEQYFGPGTRLTVT.

This clone was detected only a few times. The chain links TRBV7-2 to TRBJ2-1; the D is unclear. Looked up from germline, CDR1 is SGHTA and CDR2 is FQGNSA. The V and J ends lost 2 bases and 10 bases respectively, with 12 bases between them. The CDR3 loop spans 13 amino acids. CDR3 residues: CASSLRSESEQFF. CDR3 DNA: TGTGCCAGCAGCTTACGAAGCGAGTCGGAGCAGTTCTTC.

The chain carries TRBV2 and TRBJ1-5; the match to TRBD1 covers 7 bases. V lost 6 bases, J lost 3 bases, and 5 bases stayed unmatched. Germline CDR1 SNHLY, CDR2 FYNNEI. This CDR3 region has 14 residues. The CDR3 protein is CASSGTVYNQPQHF. Written as DNA, the CDR3 is TGTGCCAGCAGCGGGACAGTGTACAATCAGCCCCAGCATTTT.

This clone showed up just a few times. The CDR3 is CASSLRQGAYEQYF. The CDR3 nucleotides are TGCGCCAGCAGCCTCCGACAGGGGGCCTACGAGCAGTACTTC. The chain recombines TRBV4-1 with TRBJ2-7; 9 positions match TRBD1. V gave up 4 bases and J gave up 2 bases; unmatched junction bases: 3. Germline assignment: CDR1 MGHRA and CDR2 YSYEKL. The CDR3 loop spans 14 amino acids.

The chain is built from TRBV6-4 and TRBJ2-1; D possibly corresponds to TRBD1 (5 bases). This CDR3 region has 14 residues. With 3 bases removed from V and 6 bases from J, the gap between germline ends came to 12 bases. Germline assignment: CDR1 MRHNA and CDR2 SNTAGT. The CDR3: CASSEGRETNEQFF. The CDR3 DNA reads TGTGCCAGCAGTGAGGGGCGCGAGACCAATGAGCAGTTCTTC.

The genes are TRBV9 and TRBJ2-3; maybe TRBD2 (5 bases). Trimming removed 0 bases at V and 2 bases at J, with 13 bases between. The CDR3 covers 16 residues. Germline V CDR1 and CDR2: SGDLS, YYNGEE. The CDR3 is CASSVGLAALTDTQYF. CDR3 DNA sequence: TGTGCCAGCAGCGTAGGGCTAGCAGCACTCACAGATACGCAGTATTTT.

The gene calls are TRBV7-8 and TRBJ2-5; D remains ambiguous. Trimming pared 2 bases from V and 1 base from J, leaving 8 bases between. Germline assignment: CDR1 SGHVS and CDR2 FQNEAQ. This CDR3 spans 14 amino acids. The CDR3 DNA follows: TGTGCCAGCAGCTTATTAACTCCCCAAGAGACCCAGTACTTC. Protein product: CASSLLTPQETQYF.

The rearrangement joins TRBV5-8 to TRBJ2-3; 7 nucleotides line up with TRBD2. The junction had 0 bases not matched to a gene; V was cut back by 2 bases and J by 0 bases. Germline V CDR1 and CDR2: SGHTS, YDEGEE. The CDR3 length is 14 residues. Here the CDR3 reads CASSFSGSTDTQYF. CDR3 bases: TGTGCCAGCAGCTTTAGCGGGAGCACAGATACGCAGTATTTT.

J is TRBJ2-1 and V is TRBV10-1, with 7 bases identical to TRBD2. This CDR3 contains 13 residues. CDR1 is WNHNN, CDR2 SYGVQD, per germline (reference sequence). The V and J ends lost 7 bases and 4 bases, in that order; junction bases with no gene match: 4. CDR3 coding DNA: TGCGCCAGCACGCCTAGCGGATACAATGAGCAGTTCTTC. Translated: CASTPSGYNEQFF.

In nucleotides, the CDR3 is TGTGCCAGCAGCCGATTTGGGGGGGGTGGGAGCACAGATACGCAGTATTTT. Amino acids: CASSRFGGGGSTDTQYF. The chain uses TRBV7-8 and TRBJ2-3; 7 bases match TRBD2. Trimming removed 5 bases from V and 0 bases from J; junction bases left unmatched: 11. The CDR3 is 17 amino acids. Germline V gene sequence: CDR1 SGHVS, CDR2 FQNEAQ.

The chain couples TRBV2 to TRBJ2-7; 11 bases fit TRBD1. The V gene end was trimmed by 8 bases and the J gene end by 7 bases; junction bases not matched to a gene: 13. The germline gives CDR1 SNHLY, CDR2 FYNNEI. The CDR3 is made up of 15 amino acids. The CDR3 protein is CASGQRTGGTWEQYF. The CDR3, as DNA: TGTGCCAGCGGCCAAAGGACAGGGGGCACTTGGGAGCAGTACTTC.

This clone occurred a few times. A read error may account for a junction end that differs from germline. The gene calls are TRBV14 and TRBJ2-1; the D is unclear. CDR1 is SGHDN and CDR2 is FVKESK in the germline V gene. This CDR3 is 11 amino acids long. CDR3 loop: CASSYYDEQFF. CDR3 coding DNA: TGTGCCAGCAGTTACTACGATGAGCAGTTCTTC.

The rearrangement uses TRBV5-1 and TRBJ2-5; the match to TRBD2 covers 8 bases. V was pared by 4 bases and J by 0 bases, with 2 bases of the junction left unmatched. Per germline, CDR1 SGHRS and CDR2 YFSETQ. The CDR3 is made up of 14 amino acids. The CDR3 nucleotides are TGCGCCAGCAGCCCGGGGGGGGACCAAGAGACCCAGTACTTC. It is translated as CASSPGGDQETQYF.

This rearrangement joins TRBV5-1 to TRBJ2-1, with a tentative D call TRBD1 (6 bases). V was pared by 4 bases and J by 6 bases, with 26 bases between. The CDR3 covers 18 residues. Germline CDR1 SGHRS, CDR2 YFSETQ. The CDR3 is CASSLGLGAWVSFNEQFF. CDR3 nucleotides: TGCGCCAGCAGCCTGGGTTTGGGGGCCTGGGTTTCTTTCAATGAGCAGTTCTTC.

This clone was observed a handful of times. The chain recombines TRBV10-3 with TRBJ2-4; 7 nucleotides line up with TRBD2. Germline V gives CDR1 ENHRY, CDR2 SYGVKD. The V segment lost 3 bases and the J segment 9 bases; nucleotides outside the gene matches: 8. The length of the CDR3 is 14 residues. The CDR3 DNA is TGTGCCATCAGTGAAGGGACTACCAACGGCATTCAGTACTTC. It specifies CAISEGTTNGIQYF.

The V gene is TRBV6-1, the J gene TRBJ2-7, with 7 bases lining up with TRBD2. The V and J ends lost 7 bases and 3 bases, in that order; junction bases with no gene match: 9. This CDR3 has 14 amino acids. Germline CDR1 is MNHNS and CDR2 is SASEGT. The CDR3 loop reads CASTGGGALYEQYF. The CDR3 nucleotides are TGTGCCAGCACCGGGGGAGGGGCCCTCTACGAGCAGTACTTC.